Listed here are 5 T cell receptor beta chains from one sample, sequenced in a study of T cells in Graves' hyperthyroidism and ophthalmopathy (dated by TCRdb to between 2018 and 2021). Libraries came from multiplex PCR. The sample was run on an Illumina HiSeq 2000. The TCR beta CDR3 regions were amplified from the RNA transcripts. A first-round RT-PCR of the TCR CDR3 used the HTBI primer set with the Qiagen OneStep RT-PCR kit. TCRdb passed the public sequencing reads through fastp at Q25 and MiXCR, retaining productive beta sequences. Identical CDR3 protein sequences are pooled into one entry, listed with their most common genes and DNA. This sample is represented by around 520,000 distinct CDR3 sequences; approximately 15% of them were singletons. Clones ranked in the top ten supply around 17% of the sample. Sequenced input: blood. The receptors originated from a young woman with Graves' hyperthyroidism.

This clonotype was seen ten or more times. A read error may produce the germline difference seen at one junction end. The V call is TRBV7-7, the J call TRBJ2-5; no clear D. CDR1 and CDR2 (germline): SSHAT, FNYEAQ (reference sequence). The CDR3 length is 15 residues. The CDR3 DNA is TGTGCTAGCAGCTTAGGGCAGTCCCCCCAAGAGACCCAGTACTTC. It codes for CASSLGQSPQETQYF.

This clonotype has ten or more counts. The V and J genes are TRBV2 and TRBJ1-1; TRBD1 is a possible D gene (6 bases). This CDR3 contains 14 residues. Per germline, CDR1 SNHLY and CDR2 FYNNEI. Trimming shortened V by 6 bases and J by 1 base, and 12 bases separated the two germline ends. CDR3 nucleotides: TGTGCCAGCAGGGGGGGCAGGGGGAACACTGAAGCTTTCTTT. This gives the protein CASRGGRGNTEAFF.

This clonotype was seen only a few times. V and J are TRBV5-1 and TRBJ2-7; 9 bases map to TRBD1. CDR3 length: 16 residues. J lost 6 bases, V lost 6 bases, and 16 bases had no gene match. Germline assignment: CDR1 SGHRS and CDR2 YFSETQ. The CDR3 region has the DNA TGCGCCAGCAATCATTCAGTACCGGGACAGGGCGCCGAGCAGTACGTC. Protein product: CASNHSVPGQGAEQYV.

In its sample, this clonotype was seen a few times. The chain carries TRBV9 and TRBJ2-1; D not certain. Germline values: CDR1 SGDLS, CDR2 YYNGEE. The CDR3 length is 12 residues. V was shortened by 0 bases and J by 11 bases, with 9 bases between the two germline ends. The CDR3 sequence is CASSVGSQKQFF. CDR3 nucleotides: TGTGCCAGCAGCGTAGGTTCACAGAAGCAGTTCTTC.

Of note for this clonotype: Sequence at one end of the junction differs from germline and may be a read error. The chain is built from TRBV27 and TRBJ2-3, with 15 bases lining up with TRBD2. Germline CDR1 reads MNHEY; CDR2 reads SMNVEV (reference sequence). The CDR3 is 17 amino acids. The CDR3 nucleotides read TGTACCAGCAGTTTCCGGACTAGCGGGAGGGCGGGGGATACGCAGTATTTT. It specifies CTSSFRTSGRAGDTQYF.